Below are 27 T cell receptor beta chains sequenced from a single sample in a study of regulatory T cells in long-lasting Graves disease. The time point was: newly diagnosed GD, antithyroid drugs for less than 3 months. PBMC RNA served as the TCR library source. The authors built TCR beta libraries using iRepertoire HTBI primers and Arm-PCR of CDR3 regions. MiXCR, run by TCRdb on the multiplex PCR reads, gives a single entry per CDR3 protein. The sample records some 370,000 distinct CDR3 sequences, 12% being singletons. The sample also formed part of further work on T cells in Graves' hyperthyroidism and ophthalmopathy.

The input for sequencing was peripheral blood mononuclear cells (PBMCs), taken at new diagnosis, from a patient treated with antithyroid drugs. The source is a woman aged 18 to 35 with Graves disease.

V is TRBV9 and J is TRBJ1-2; D unresolved. The germline V gene has CDR1 SGDLS and CDR2 YYNGEE. Trimming pared 3 bases from V and 1 base from J, leaving 7 bases between. The CDR3 totals 13 residues. CDR3 sequence (DNA): TGTGCCAGCAGCGAGAGCTTTAACTATGGCTACACCTTC. The encoded protein is CASSESFNYGYTF. The full variable domain, in which reference TRBV9 and TRBJ1-2 provide the parts outside the CDR3, is DSGVTQTPKHLITATGQRVTLRCSPRSGDLSVYWYQQSLDQGLQFLIQYYNGEERAKGNILERFSAQQFPDLHSELNLSSLELGDSALYFCASSESFNYGYTFGSGTRLTVV.

About this clonotype: Given a much more abundant clone one base away, this may be a read error. The J gene is TRBJ2-5, the V gene TRBV3-1; no firm D call. V shed 2 bases and J shed 11 bases, with 24 bases lying between them. CDR3 length: 16 residues. The germline CDR1 and CDR2 sequences are LGHDT and YNNKEL (reference sequence). The CDR3 DNA follows: TGTGCCAGCAGCCAATTGTACCGAGGATCTCCCAATGAGCAGTACTTC. Protein sequence: CASSQLYRGSPNEQYF.

V is TRBV27 and J is TRBJ2-2; 7 bases match TRBD1. The germline CDR1 and CDR2 sequences are MNHEY and SMNVEV (reference sequence). This CDR3 is 14 amino acids long. V lost 10 bases to trimming and J lost 6 bases; unmatched junction nucleotides: 11. The CDR3 nucleotides are TGTGCCACCAATGACCAGGGGGACGCCGGGGAGCTGTTTTTT. Amino acid sequence: CATNDQGDAGELFF.

This clonotype was recorded many times. The chain joins TRBV18 to TRBJ2-7; unclear D gene. Deletions cut 6 bases from V and 0 bases from J, with 6 bases between. CDR3 size: 12 residues. Germline V gene data show CDR1 as KGHSH and CDR2 as LQKENI. The CDR3 is CASSTVSYEQYF. The CDR3 DNA follows: TGTGCCAGCTCGACGGTCTCCTACGAGCAGTACTTC.

This clonotype was detected many times. The chain is built from TRBV19 and TRBJ1-5; perhaps TRBD1 as D (6 bases). This CDR3 is built from 16 residues. CDR1 is LNHDA, CDR2 SQIVND, per germline (reference sequence). Between the trimmed V and J ends, which lost 2 bases and 7 bases, there was a span of 18 bases. CDR3 region: CASSIPASTTGQPQHF. The CDR3 DNA reads TGTGCCAGTAGTATACCGGCCAGTACAACAGGGCAGCCCCAGCATTTT. Combining the CDR3 with reference TRBV19 and TRBJ1-5 gives the whole variable domain DGGITQSPKYLFRKEGQNVTLSCEQNLNHDAMYWYRQDPGQGLRLIYYSQIVNDFQKGDIAEGYSVSREKKESFPLTVTSAQKNPTAFYLCASSIPASTTGQPQHFGDGTRLSIL.

This clonotype was detected a few times. The J gene is TRBJ2-7, the V gene TRBV20-1; D is uncertain. Germline V lookup: CDR1 DFQATT, CDR2 SNEGSKA (reference sequence). The CDR3 spans 14 residues. Trimming removed 3 bases from V and 2 bases from J, with 14 bases in between. The CDR3 region is CSARSRISPYEQYF. The CDR3 DNA follows: TGCAGTGCTAGGTCCAGGATCAGCCCCTACGAGCAGTACTTC.

In this sample, this clonotype turned up a few times. The chain joins TRBV5-5 to TRBJ1-1; D is unclear. The CDR3 contains 15 residues. In germline, CDR1 is SGHKS, CDR2 YYEKEE (reference sequence). Trimming left V 0 bases short and J 1 base short, with 10 bases between. The CDR3: CASSLEVVPNTEAFF. In nucleotides, the CDR3 is TGTGCCAGCAGCTTGGAGGTGGTTCCGAACACTGAAGCTTTCTTT.

This clonotype has at least ten counts. The chain couples TRBV6-1 to TRBJ2-1; D is perhaps TRBD1 or TRBD2 (6 bases each). CDR3 length: 16 amino acids. The germline V gene encodes CDR1 MNHNS and CDR2 SASEGT. V lost 2 bases and J 0 bases, leaving 11 bases between the germline ends. The CDR3: CASSEIAGHSYNEQFF. The CDR3 nucleotides read TGTGCCAGCAGTGAAATCGCGGGACACTCCTACAATGAGCAGTTCTTC.

This clonotype was observed many times. CDR3 sequence reads: CASGTGNTEAFF. Here the CDR3 DNA reads TGTGCCAGCGGGACAGGCAACACTGAAGCTTTCTTT. The V and J genes are TRBV12-5 and TRBJ1-1, with 8 bases identical to TRBD1. There are 12 residues in the CDR3. In germline, CDR1 is LGHNT, CDR2 FRNRAP.

In its sample, this clonotype was seen many times. The chain recombines TRBV12-3 or TRBV12-4 with TRBJ1-6; D is possibly TRBD1 (6 bases). V lost 7 bases and J 9 bases, leaving 16 bases between the germline ends. This CDR3 region has 14 residues. In DNA form, the CDR3 reads TGTGCCAGCACTCCCCCAGGGGCCGGTTCACCCCTCCACTTT. This sequence encodes CASTPPGAGSPLHF.

This sequence joins TRBV24-1 and TRBJ2-1; tentative D call: TRBD2 (5 bases). The CDR3 is 16 residues long. Germline CDR1 KGHDR, CDR2 SFDVKD. Trimming stripped 2 bases from V and 4 bases from J, with 14 bases between. This chain's CDR3 is CATSDSGEGRYNEQFF. DNA for the CDR3: TGTGCCACCAGTGATTCCGGTGAGGGCCGGTACAATGAGCAGTTCTTC.

This clonotype was observed at least ten times. The V gene is TRBV30, the J gene TRBJ1-4; TRBD1 matches 8 bases. Germline V gene sequence: CDR1 GTSNPN, CDR2 SVGIG (reference sequence). V shed 0 bases and J 8 bases; nucleotides not matched to a gene: 5. The CDR3 extends over 14 amino acids. The CDR3 bases are TGTGCCTGGAGTGTACAGGGGGTAAGGGAAAAACTGTTTTTT. It codes for CAWSVQGVREKLFF.

The chain is built from TRBV19 and TRBJ2-4; unclear D gene. V was shortened by 2 bases and J by 1 base, with 12 bases between the two germline ends. Looked up from germline, CDR1 is LNHDA and CDR2 is SQIVND (reference sequence). This CDR3 is 16 amino acids long. In DNA form, the CDR3 reads TGTGCCAGTAGTATATCTTGGCCCAGCGCCAAAAACATTCAGTACTTC. Protein: CASSISWPSAKNIQYF.

The rearrangement joins TRBV15 to TRBJ2-7, with no clear D. Germline assignment: CDR1 LNHNV and CDR2 YYDKDF (reference sequence). CDR3 length: 14 amino acids. V was clipped by 0 bases and J by 0 bases, with 6 bases between them. CDR3 DNA: TGTGCCACCAGCAGAGATCTGGTCTCCTACGAGCAGTACTTC. It codes for CATSRDLVSYEQYF.

This clonotype was seen just once. A far larger clone is just one base off, so this is likely a read error. The chain links TRBV18 to TRBJ2-1; D is unclear. Germline assignment: CDR1 KGHSH and CDR2 LQKENI. The CDR3 extends over 13 amino acids. V was clipped by 0 bases and J by 10 bases, with 10 bases between them. This CDR3 is CASSPPSDVEQFF. Written as DNA, the CDR3 is TGTGCCAGCTCACCACCGTCGGACGTGGAGCAGTTCTTC.

This clonotype has just a few counts. The rearrangement uses TRBV20-1 and TRBJ2-3; D ambiguous. CDR1 is DFQATT, CDR2 SNEGSKA, per germline (reference sequence). The CDR3 is 12 residues long. The V end lost 7 bases, the J end lost 5 bases, and 13 bases lay between the germline ends. CDR3 bases: TGCAGTGTCCTTATTATAGAAGATACGCAGTATTTT. Translated, it gives CSVLIIEDTQYF.

At least ten counts were recorded for this clonotype. The rearrangement links TRBV6-1 to TRBJ1-2; D perhaps matches TRBD1 (5 bases). This CDR3 region has 14 residues. Trimming took 6 bases from V and 4 from J, leaving 15 bases between them. Germline V CDR1 and CDR2: MNHNS, SASEGT. The CDR3 loop reads CASRRGDPSYGYTF. In DNA form, the CDR3 reads TGTGCCAGCAGGAGGGGAGACCCAAGCTATGGCTACACCTTC.

The rearrangement joins TRBV5-1 to TRBJ1-2; maybe TRBD1 (5 bases). Trimming pared 2 bases from V and 8 bases from J, leaving 10 bases between. From germline, CDR1 is SGHRS and CDR2 YFSETQ. The CDR3 contains 12 residues. CDR3 sequence reads: CASSFGGVGYTF. CDR3 nucleotides: TGCGCCAGCAGCTTTGGAGGGGTAGGCTACACCTTC.

The chain joins TRBV25-1 to TRBJ2-5; TRBD2 matches at 8 bases. The assigned J gene may be wrong: the sequence end matches TRBJ2-1 better. Germline assignment: CDR1 MGHDK and CDR2 SYGVNS. The CDR3 runs to 14 residues. The CDR3 protein is CASSERWGGTRQFF. In DNA form, the CDR3 reads TGTGCCAGCAGTGAGCGTTGGGGGGGGACTAGACAGTTCTTC.

This clonotype was observed a few times. The J gene is TRBJ1-5, the V gene TRBV7-9; possible D gene TRBD1, 5 bases. Germline V gives CDR1 SEHNR, CDR2 FQNEAQ (reference sequence). V shed 4 bases and J shed 8 bases, with 9 bases lying between them. This CDR3 region has 12 residues. CDR3 sequence reads: CASSSWGEPQHF. The CDR3 bases are TGTGCCAGCAGCTCCTGGGGGGAGCCCCAGCATTTT.

This clonotype has at least ten counts. V usage is TRBV12-3 or TRBV12-4 and J usage is TRBJ1-1, with TRBD1 as a possible D gene (5 bases). The CDR3 contains 14 residues. V was clipped by 3 bases and J by 1 base, with 9 bases between them. The CDR3, as DNA: TGTGCCAGCAGTTTTTCACAGGCGAACACTGAAGCTTTCTTT. This sequence encodes CASSFSQANTEAFF.

Many counts were recorded for this clonotype. The genes are TRBV5-5 and TRBJ2-4; D might be TRBD1 (6 bases). From germline, CDR1 is SGHKS and CDR2 YYEKEE (reference sequence). Trimming removed 6 bases at V and 8 bases at J, with 21 bases between. The length of the CDR3 is 15 residues. The CDR3 protein is CASIPMYRAEDIQYF. The DNA for the CDR3 is TGTGCCAGCATCCCTATGTACAGGGCCGAGGACATTCAGTACTTC. Complete variable domain (other parts from reference TRBV5-5 and TRBJ2-4): DAGVTQSPTHLIKTRGQQVTLRCSPISGHKSVSWYQQVLGQGPQFIFQYYEKEERGRGNFPDRFSARQFPNYSSELNVNALLLGDSALYLCASIPMYRAEDIQYFGAGTRLSVL.

This clonotype showed up many times. V usage is TRBV3-1 and J usage is TRBJ1-1; D is perhaps TRBD1 (6 bases). CDR3 length: 15 amino acids. The germline V gene has CDR1 LGHDT and CDR2 YNNKEL (reference sequence). Trimming cost V 4 bases and J 0 bases, with 12 bases left between them. CDR3 DNA sequence: TGTGCCAGCAGCCGAGGCGGGACACTGAACACTGAAGCTTTCTTT. It encodes CASSRGGTLNTEAFF.

This clonotype was recorded at least ten times. The genes are TRBV7-2 and TRBJ2-7, with no clear D. V lost 2 bases, J lost 0 bases, and 14 bases lay in between. Germline CDR1 and CDR2: SGHTA and FQGNSA. The CDR3 runs to 16 residues. The DNA for the CDR3 is TGTGCCAGCAGCTTAATCGGCGTAGCCTCCTCCTACGAGCAGTACTTC. Translation: CASSLIGVASSYEQYF.

This clonotype was seen repeatedly, ten times or more. The V and J genes are TRBV28 and TRBJ2-5, with D unclear. This CDR3 comprises 15 residues. Trimming removed 3 bases from V and 4 bases from J, with 15 bases in between. Germline V gene sequence: CDR1 MDHEN, CDR2 SYDVKM. This CDR3 is CASSLTGRNRETQYF. In DNA form, the CDR3 reads TGTGCCAGCAGTTTGACTGGTAGAAATAGAGAGACCCAGTACTTC.

This clonotype was counted at least ten times. This chain uses TRBV2 with TRBJ1-2; D is uncertain. The CDR3 length is 11 residues. V dropped 3 bases and J dropped 4 bases, with 3 bases sitting between them. Germline CDR1 is SNHLY and CDR2 is FYNNEI. The chain's CDR3 is CASSDSYGYTF. The CDR3 DNA reads TGTGCCAGCAGTGACAGCTATGGCTACACCTTC.

This clonotype has a count of ten or more. The rearrangement joins TRBV27 to TRBJ1-5, with a possible D match to TRBD1 (6 bases). The CDR3 consists of 14 residues. V was shortened by 2 bases and J by 9 bases, with 14 bases between the two germline ends. The germline gives CDR1 MNHEY, CDR2 SMNVEV (reference sequence). The CDR3 DNA follows: TGTGCCAGCAGTTTAGGACAGACCATTTTGCCCCAGCATTTT. It encodes CASSLGQTILPQHF.